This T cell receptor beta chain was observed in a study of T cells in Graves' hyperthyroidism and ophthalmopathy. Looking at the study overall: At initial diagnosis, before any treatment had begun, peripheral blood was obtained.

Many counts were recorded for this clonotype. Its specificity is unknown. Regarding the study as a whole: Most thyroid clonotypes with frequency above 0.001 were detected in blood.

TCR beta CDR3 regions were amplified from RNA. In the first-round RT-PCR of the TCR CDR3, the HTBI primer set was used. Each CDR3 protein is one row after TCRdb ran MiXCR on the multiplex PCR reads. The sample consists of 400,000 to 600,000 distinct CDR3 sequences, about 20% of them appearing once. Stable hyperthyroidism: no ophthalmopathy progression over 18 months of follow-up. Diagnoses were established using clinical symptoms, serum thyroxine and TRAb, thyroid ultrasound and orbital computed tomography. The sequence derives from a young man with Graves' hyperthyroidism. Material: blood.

The CDR3 region is CASSFSIAGGDAEAFF. The CDR3 bases are TGTGCCAGCAGTTTTAGTATAGCTGGGGGTGACGCTGAAGCTTTCTTT. The J gene is TRBJ1-1, the V gene TRBV28; maybe TRBD1 (5 bases). Trimming removed 3 bases at V and 6 bases at J, with 20 bases between. The CDR3 contains 16 residues. The V gene's germline CDR1 is MDHEN and CDR2 SYDVKM.